This T cell receptor (beta chain) emerged from a study of vaccination effects on CD4 cells after COVID-19. Under the ViraFEST assay, PBMC were stimulated with viral peptide pools so that antigen-specific CD4+ T cells expanded. Sequencing was performed afterwards. CD4+ T cell isolation took place after more than eight days of culture. Each vaccine recipient was nucleocapsid antibody negative and had no prior SARS-CoV-2 infection. V was pared by 1 base and J by 3 bases, with 16 bases between. The germline V gene encodes CDR1 WSHSY and CDR2 SAAADI. This CDR3 has 17 amino acids. Measured with immunoSEQ multiplex PCR; TCRdb has only the in-frame clones, and not every one. The table shows about 70,000 clones, with roughly 80% occurring only once. About this clone: Its antigen is undetermined.

The source was CD4+ T cells from PBMCs cultured with SARS-CoV-2 spike peptides, collected before COVID-19 vaccination. The chain recombines TRBV10-2 with TRBJ2-1; tentatively, D is TRBD2 (6 bases). This clonotype was sampled from a human donor who received a COVID-19 vaccine. The CDR3 sequence: CASSEYGTVFYYNEQFF. CDR3 bases: TGCGCCAGCAGTGAGTACGGGACTGTTTTTTACTACAATGAGCAGTTCTTC.